These 6 T cell receptor beta chains were sequenced from one sample in a study of cytomegalovirus exposure and HLA in healthy donors. PCR involved 60 Vbeta and 13 Jbeta primers. Sequencing used immunoSEQ multiplex PCR; TCRdb keeps in-frame clones, though not all of them. The repertoire includes about 160,000 clones, 75% to 85% of them detected once, and about 10% sits in the top ten. Sequencing was carried out using PBMCs. The receptors were gathered from a man aged 50 to 59 in good health and CMV-seropositive.

The V and J genes are TRBV29-1 and TRBJ1-2; 7 nucleotides align to TRBD1. CDR1 is SQVTM, CDR2 ANQGSEA, per germline. The CDR3 consists of 12 residues. V trimming: 1 base; J trimming: 7 bases; junction bases outside the gene matches: 3. CDR3 coding DNA: TGCAGCGTTGAAGTGACAGGGAGTGGCTACACCTTC. Translation: CSVEVTGSGYTF. The full variable domain, rest sourced from reference TRBV29-1 and TRBJ1-2, is SAVISQKPSRDICQRGTSLTIQCQVDSQVTMMFWYRQQPGQSLTLIATANQGSEATYESGFVIDKFPISRPNLTFSTLTVSNMSPEDSSIYLCSVEVTGSGYTFGSGTRLTVV.

The chain employs TRBV6-1 and TRBJ2-5; a possible D gene is TRBD2 (6 bases). Germline CDR1 is MNHNS and CDR2 is SASEGT. Trimming stripped 7 bases from V and 3 bases from J, with 12 bases between. The CDR3 consists of 13 residues. The CDR3 DNA is TGTGCCAGCACCCCCGGCGGGGAAGAGACCCAGTACTTC. Amino acids: CASTPGGEETQYF.

The genes are TRBV5-1 and TRBJ2-1; TRBD1 might be the D (6 bases). Trimming removed 0 bases from V and 4 bases from J, with 8 bases in between. This CDR3 is 14 amino acids long. CDR1 SGHRS and CDR2 YFSETQ come from the germline V gene. In nucleotides, the CDR3 is TGCGCCAGCAGCTTGGGGACAGAATACAATGAGCAGTTCTTC. Translating gives CASSLGTEYNEQFF.

The J gene is TRBJ1-1, the V gene TRBV9, with no clear D. This CDR3 contains 13 residues. Germline assignment: CDR1 SGDLS and CDR2 YYNGEE. V lost 0 bases and J 8 bases, leaving 11 bases between the germline ends. CDR3 sequence (DNA): TGTGCCAGCAGCGTAGTTTTTGTGAGGGAAGCTTTCTTT. Translating it yields CASSVVFVREAFF.

In regard to this clone: The junction does not match germline at one end; this may be a read error. The rearrangement joins TRBV7-6 to TRBJ2-6, with D perhaps matching TRBD1 (5 bases). This CDR3 spans 17 amino acids. The germline CDR1 and CDR2 sequences are SGHVS and FNYEAQ. DNA of the CDR3: TGTGCCAGCAGCCCAGGGATTCCCAACTCTGGGGCCAACGGCCTGACTTTC. The encoded protein is CASSPGIPNSGANGLTF. The whole variable domain, remainder taken from reference TRBV7-6 and TRBJ2-6, is GAGVSQSPRYKVTKRGQDVALRCDPISGHVSLYWYRQALGQGPEFLTYFNYEAQQDKSGLPNDRFSAERPEGSISTLTIQRTEQRDSAMYRCASSPGIPNSGANGLTFGAGSRLTVL.

In regard to this clone: At the DNA level, this CDR3 is encoded by other sequences in the same sample as well. This chain uses TRBV6-5 with TRBJ1-1; TRBD1 might be the D (6 bases). The germline CDR1 and CDR2 sequences are MNHEY and SVGAGI. V was trimmed by 5 bases and J by 0 bases, leaving 10 bases between them. This CDR3 has 14 amino acids. The CDR3 coding sequence is TGTGCCAGCAGTCGACAGGCCATGAACACTGAAGCTTTCTTT. Translating it yields CASSRQAMNTEAFF.